The 8 T cell receptor beta chains presented below share a single source sample, sequenced in a study of cytomegalovirus exposure and HLA in healthy donors (dated by TCRdb to 2015 to 2018). The library was built by means of the immunoSEQ multiplex PCR assay. The multiplex PCR relied on a mix of 60 forward primers for TCR Vbeta segments and 13 reverse primers for TCR Jbeta segments. TCRdb re-hosts the immuneACCESS table, in-frame sequences only. Its copies lack some clones; in the studies checked, an unresolved V gene accounts for under half of them, and the cause for the rest is not known. Here the sample has 200,000 to 250,000 clones; 70% to 85% occur a single time. The top ten clonotypes cover around 4% of the sample. Sequences were obtained from PBMCs. The origin of the receptors is a male donor in good health and CMV-seronegative.

This chain uses TRBV4-2 with TRBJ2-2, with D possibly TRBD1 on 5 matching bases. Trimming shortened V by 0 bases and J by 1 base, and 12 bases separated the two germline ends. The CDR3 runs to 17 residues. Per germline, CDR1 LGHNA and CDR2 YNFKEQ. This chain's CDR3 is CASSQEGGRENTGELFF. The CDR3 region has the DNA TGTGCCAGCAGCCAAGAAGGTGGCAGGGAGAACACCGGGGAGCTGTTTTTT.

The chain recombines TRBV6-1 with TRBJ1-5; D call uncertain. Germline V gene lookup returns CDR1 MNHNS and CDR2 SASEGT. The CDR3 is 15 residues long. The germline V and J ends were trimmed by 0 bases and 3 bases, with 9 bases remaining between them. CDR3 bases: TGTGCCAGCAGTGAAGCGCGGGTCCCCAATCAGCCCCAGCATTTT. As protein: CASSEARVPNQPQHF.

To note about this clone: Other DNA sequences in this sample translate to the same CDR3. The gene calls are TRBV18 and TRBJ1-1; weak D call: TRBD1 (6 bases). Germline values: CDR1 KGHSH, CDR2 LQKENI. Deletions cut 3 bases from V and 1 base from J, with 9 bases between. The CDR3 has 14 amino acids. CDR3 residues: CASSPLDRNTEAFF. The CDR3 DNA reads TGTGCCAGCTCACCCTTGGACAGGAACACTGAAGCTTTCTTT.

The gene calls are TRBV5-1 and TRBJ2-5, with TRBD1 identical over 10 bases. The V gene's germline CDR1 is SGHRS and CDR2 YFSETQ. V shed 6 bases and J 4 bases; nucleotides not matched to a gene: 9. CDR3 length equals 15 residues. Written as DNA, the CDR3 is TGCGCCAGCACCCAAGACAGGGGGCAGCGAGAGACCCAGTACTTC. Protein: CASTQDRGQRETQYF.

The chain employs TRBV19 and TRBJ1-5, with 9 bases matching TRBD1. There are 17 residues in the CDR3. The germline gives CDR1 LNHDA, CDR2 SQIVND (reference sequence). J gave up 4 bases and V 5 bases, and 12 bases lay outside the gene matches. CDR3 region: CASSGQSGTGPNQPQHF. The CDR3 nucleotides read TGTGCCAGTAGTGGACAATCCGGGACAGGGCCAAATCAGCCCCAGCATTTT.

CDR3 in amino acids: CASSQVTNRDTQYF. The CDR3 bases are TGTGCCAGCAGCCAAGTAACGAATCGGGATACGCAGTATTTT. This chain connects TRBV14 to TRBJ2-3; D uncertain. Germline CDR1 is SGHDN and CDR2 is FVKESK. CDR3 length equals 14 residues. V was cut by 1 base and J by 6 bases, with 11 bases left in between.

As DNA, the CDR3 is TGCGCCAGCAGCCAAAGACAGGGGGGGTCTGGAAACACCATATATTTT. Protein sequence: CASSQRQGGSGNTIYF. The chain uses TRBV4-1 and TRBJ1-3; 9 positions agree with TRBD1. The V gene's germline CDR1 is MGHRA and CDR2 YSYEKL. V shed 2 bases and J 1 base; nucleotides not matched to a gene: 3. The CDR3 length is 16 residues.

This clone has only one observation. The V call is TRBV18, the J call TRBJ2-5, with no clear D. The CDR3 consists of 17 residues. CDR1 and CDR2 from the germline V gene are KGHSH and LQKENI. The germline V and J ends were trimmed by 1 base and 1 base, with 16 bases remaining between them. The CDR3 region is CASSPQVARPSQETQYF. As DNA, the CDR3 is TGTGCCAGCTCACCACAAGTGGCTAGACCAAGCCAAGAGACCCAGTACTTC. The entire variable domain, with the rest obtained from reference TRBV18 and TRBJ2-5, is as follows: NAGVMQNPRHLVRRRGQEARLRCSPMKGHSHVYWYRQLPEEGLKFMVYLQKENIIDESGMPKERFSAEFPKEGPSILRIQQVVRGDSAAYFCASSPQVARPSQETQYFGPGTRLLVL.